A single T cell receptor (beta chain) is shown here with its context. These data are taken from a study of blood T cell repertoires in COVID-19. The wider study: T cells, B-cell-depleted T cells, or PBMCs provided the cDNA or gDNA that served as material.

In the original workflow: Nucleated cell counts were estimated from reference gene primer amplification. Sequencing used immunoSEQ multiplex PCR; TCRdb keeps in-frame clones, though not all of them. V, J and clone size derive from that table, while D and trimming were established from the DNA sequence. The sample consists of under 130,000 clones, 70% to 90% of them appearing once. This CDR3 has 16 amino acids. Trimming cost V 3 bases and J 7 bases, with 20 bases left between them. CDR1 and CDR2 from the germline V gene are MNHNS and SASEGT. Sample: peripheral blood. V gene TRBV6-1 combines with J gene TRBJ2-3; weak D call: TRBD1 (6 bases). The receptor comes from a man in his fifties or sixties in a cohort sampled during active COVID-19. The CDR3 sequence is CASSDDSAGVRNTQYF. CDR3 nucleotides: TGTGCCAGCAGTGACGATTCGGCAGGGGTAAGAAATACGCAGTATTTT.